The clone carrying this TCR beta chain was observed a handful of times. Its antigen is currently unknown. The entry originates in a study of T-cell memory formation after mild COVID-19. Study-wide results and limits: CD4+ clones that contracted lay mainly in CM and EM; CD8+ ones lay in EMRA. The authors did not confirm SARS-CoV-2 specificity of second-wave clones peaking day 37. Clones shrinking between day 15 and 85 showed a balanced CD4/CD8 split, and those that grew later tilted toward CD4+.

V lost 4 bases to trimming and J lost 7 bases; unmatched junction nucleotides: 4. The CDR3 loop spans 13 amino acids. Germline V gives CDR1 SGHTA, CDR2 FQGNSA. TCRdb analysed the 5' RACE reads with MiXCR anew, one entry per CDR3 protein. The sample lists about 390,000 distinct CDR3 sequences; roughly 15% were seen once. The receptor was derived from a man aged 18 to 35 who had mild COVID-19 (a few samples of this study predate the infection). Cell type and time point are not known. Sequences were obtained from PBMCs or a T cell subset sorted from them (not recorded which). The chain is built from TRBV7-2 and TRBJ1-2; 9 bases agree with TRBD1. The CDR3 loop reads CASSSGTGTGYTF. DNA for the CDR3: TGTGCCAGCAGCTCTGGGACAGGGACTGGCTACACCTTC.